The 10 T cell receptor beta chains below were found in one sample sequenced in a study of blood T cell repertoires in COVID-19. Data came from immunoSEQ multiplex PCR; TCRdb stores just in-frame clones and leaves some out. The data show about 170,000 clones, around 88% seen once. Sequencing used peripheral blood. The receptors come from a woman aged 70-85 years who had recovered from COVID-19.

The chain couples TRBV29-1 to TRBJ1-1; 10 bases align to TRBD1. CDR3 size: 10 residues. Unmatched junction bases numbered 1, after V lost 5 bases and J lost 10 bases. Germline V CDR1 and CDR2: SQVTM, ANQGSEA. CDR3 DNA: TGCAGCGTTCGGACAGGGGGAGCTTTCTTT. Protein: CSVRTGGAFF. The full variable domain, with the rest looked up from reference TRBV29-1 and TRBJ1-1, is SAVISQKPSRDICQRGTSLTIQCQVDSQVTMMFWYRQQPGQSLTLIATANQGSEATYESGFVIDKFPISRPNLTFSTLTVSNMSPEDSSIYLCSVRTGGAFFGQGTRLTVV.

The chain has TRBV7-8 and TRBJ2-7; 12 bases align to TRBD2. With 5 bases clipped from V and 9 bases from J, the junction kept 8 bases outside the gene matches. The CDR3 extends over 14 amino acids. From germline, CDR1 is SGHVS and CDR2 FQNEAQ. This CDR3 is CASSASTSGSWQYF. The CDR3 bases are TGTGCCAGCAGCGCCTCGACTAGCGGGAGCTGGCAGTACTTC.

V usage is TRBV27 and J usage is TRBJ1-2; the match to TRBD1 covers 10 bases. J was trimmed by 8 bases and V by 5 bases; bases with no gene match: 8. The germline CDR1 and CDR2 sequences are MNHEY and SMNVEV (reference sequence). This CDR3 has 14 amino acids. CDR3 sequence: CASSTTGGASGYTF. In DNA form, the CDR3 reads TGTGCCAGCAGTACGACAGGGGGCGCCTCCGGCTACACCTTC.

This chain links TRBV5-1 with TRBJ1-1, with D perhaps matching TRBD1 (6 bases). Germline V gene sequence: CDR1 SGHRS, CDR2 YFSETQ. Between the trimmed V and J ends, which lost 0 bases and 4 bases, there was a span of 16 bases. This CDR3 is built from 16 residues. The CDR3 protein is CASSLDPNTGPTEAFF. In DNA form, the CDR3 reads TGCGCCAGCAGCTTGGACCCGAATACAGGGCCCACTGAAGCTTTCTTT.

In this sample, this clone turned up once. This rearrangement joins TRBV6-5 to TRBJ2-1; 7 bases are a match to TRBD1. V lost 6 bases, J lost 6 bases, and 8 bases stayed unmatched. The CDR3 spans 14 residues. The V gene's germline CDR1 is MNHEY and CDR2 SVGAGI. CDR3 sequence: CASSKPGTVNEQFF. The CDR3 DNA reads as TGTGCCAGCAGCAAGCCCGGGACAGTCAATGAGCAGTTCTTC.

The rearrangement links TRBV7-2 to TRBJ2-7; 11 nucleotides line up with TRBD2. Trimming cost V 3 bases and J 2 bases; bases outside gene matches: 6. The CDR3 loop spans 16 amino acids. CDR1 is SGHTA and CDR2 is FQGNSA in the germline V gene. Written as DNA, the CDR3 is TGTGCCAGCAGCTTTGTACTAGCGGGGGAACCCTACGAGCAGTACTTC. Encoded protein: CASSFVLAGEPYEQYF.

The chain employs TRBV28 and TRBJ2-4; maybe TRBD2 (6 bases). Germline V gene lookup returns CDR1 MDHEN and CDR2 SYDVKM. The CDR3 is 16 residues long. V lost 6 bases and J lost 0, with 15 bases in between. CDR3 loop: CASREGAGLAKNIQYF. CDR3 DNA sequence: TGTGCCAGCAGGGAAGGGGCGGGACTAGCCAAAAACATTCAGTACTTC.

Here the CDR3 reads CASSPVGTGTDTQYF. CDR3 DNA: TGTGCCAGCTCACCAGTTGGGACAGGCACAGATACGCAGTATTTT. The J gene is TRBJ2-3, the V gene TRBV18, with 7 bases fitting TRBD1. This CDR3 contains 15 residues. The V gene end was trimmed by 2 bases and the J gene end by 1 base; junction bases not matched to a gene: 3. Looked up from germline, CDR1 is KGHSH and CDR2 is LQKENI. Full variable domain (remainder filled in from reference TRBV18 and TRBJ2-3): NAGVMQNPRHLVRRRGQEARLRCSPMKGHSHVYWYRQLPEEGLKFMVYLQKENIIDESGMPKERFSAEFPKEGPSILRIQQVVRGDSAAYFCASSPVGTGTDTQYFGPGTRLTVL.

The CDR3 region is CATSESPGASSYNEQFF. The CDR3 coding sequence is TGTGCCACCAGTGAGTCTCCAGGGGCAAGCTCCTACAATGAGCAGTTCTTC. The chain employs TRBV24-1 and TRBJ2-1; a possible D gene is TRBD1 (6 bases). The CDR3 runs to 17 residues. The germline CDR1 and CDR2 sequences are KGHDR and SFDVKD. Deletions cut 4 bases from V and 0 bases from J, with 15 bases between.

The rearrangement uses TRBV6-1 and TRBJ1-1; tentatively, D is TRBD1 (5 bases). V lost 1 base, J lost 4 bases, and 13 bases lay in between. Germline lookup yields CDR1 MNHNS and CDR2 SASEGT. The length of the CDR3 is 15 residues. The CDR3 DNA reads as TGTGCCAGCAGTGAAGTGGGGGGTCTCGGCACTGAAGCTTTCTTT. Its translation: CASSEVGGLGTEAFF.